The rows below give T cell receptor beta chains drawn from one sample of a study of CD8+ T cells in alopecia areata. The table came from immunoSEQ multiplex PCR; TCRdb's copy has only in-frame clones and leaves some out. The table lists about 110,000 clones, 45% to 60% of them singletons. Sequencing was performed on NKG2D-low CD8+ T cells sorted from blood. The source of these receptors is a human donor with alopecia areata. Each CDR3 is given with its conserved first and last residue. A D gene is named only where the DNA matches it firmly. Not every row has a clone size; where given, it reads once, few, many or a size class.

V gene	J gene	D gene	CDR3 length	clone size	CDR3 DNA	CDR3 protein
TRBV4-1	TRBJ2-1	.	15	.	TGCGCCAGCAGCCAAGATCGGGGGAGCTACAATGAGCAGTTCTTC	CASSQDRGSYNEQFF
TRBV5-1	TRBJ2-3	.	17	few	TGCGCCAGCAGCATATGGCTGGGGCAGGTCGTCACAGATACGCAGTATTTT	CASSIWLGQVVTDTQYF
TRBV18	TRBJ2-7	TRBD1	18	.	TGTGCCAGCTCACCAGGACAGGGGGCGAGGGGAGGAGGCTACGAGCAGTACTTC	CASSPGQGARGGGYEQYF
TRBV5-1	TRBJ2-7	.	12	.	TGCGCCAGCAGCTCCACTTGGGGGGAGCAGTACTTC	CASSSTWGEQYF
TRBV7-9	TRBJ2-1	.	15	.	TGTGCCAGCAGCTCTGGAGTTGGGGGCCAGGATGAGCAGTTCTTC	CASSSGVGGQDEQFF
TRBV7-8	TRBJ2-7	TRBD2	14	.	TGTGCCAGCAGCATTAGCGGGATTGGCTACGAGCAGTACTTC	CASSISGIGYEQYF
TRBV28	TRBJ2-7	.	12	.	TGTGCCAGCAGTTTGCGGGACTACGAGCAGTACTTC	CASSLRDYEQYF
TRBV28	TRBJ2-1	.	13	.	TGTGCCAGCAGACGGACAGTCGGCAATGAGCAGTTCTTC	CASRRTVGNEQFF
TRBV13	TRBJ2-5	.	14	.	TGTGCCAGCAGCAACCTGGAACCCCAAGAGACCCAGTACTTC	CASSNLEPQETQYF
TRBV5-1	TRBJ2-5	.	15	.	TGCGCCAGCAGCCCACGACAGTATGGCCCCGAGACCCAGTACTTC	CASSPRQYGPETQYF
TRBV9	TRBJ1-4	.	14	few	TGTGCCAGCAGCGTAGGAGGGGGGAATGAAAAACTGTTTTTT	CASSVGGGNEKLFF
TRBV19	TRBJ2-4	.	16	.	TGTGCCAGTAGTATAGACCACTCGACAGGCAAAAACATTCAGTACTTC	CASSIDHSTGKNIQYF
TRBV7-6	TRBJ1-5	.	15	once	TGTGCCAGCAGCTTAGGTCAGAGTAGCAATCAGCCCCAGCATTTT	CASSLGQSSNQPQHF
TRBV2	TRBJ2-7	.	13	.	TGTGCCAGCAGGGTAGGACAGACCTACGAGCAGTACTTC	CASRVGQTYEQYF
TRBV13	TRBJ2-1	TRBD2	15	.	TGTGCCAGCAGCTTAGCGGGAGGAGGATACAATGAGCAGTTCTTC	CASSLAGGGYNEQFF
TRBV7-8	TRBJ2-1	.	19	.	TGTGCCAGCTCTTCGAGGTTTGAGAGTCAGGGTGCGAGATACAATGAGCAGTTCTTC	CASSSRFESQGARYNEQFF
TRBV7-3	TRBJ2-7	.	13	.	TGTGCCAGCAGCCCTCGGGTCGGATACGAGCAGTACTTC	CASSPRVGYEQYF
TRBV9	TRBJ1-1	.	14	.	TGTGCCAGCAGCGTATTTAATGACGGGCCTGAAGCTTTCTTT	CASSVFNDGPEAFF
TRBV7-6	TRBJ2-1	.	13	.	TGTGCCAGCAGCTTAAGTGACTACAATGAGCAGTTCTTC	CASSLSDYNEQFF
TRBV9	TRBJ2-1	.	13	.	TGTGCCAGCAGCCCAGAGGCCTACAATGAGCAGTTCTTC	CASSPEAYNEQFF
TRBV5-8	TRBJ2-1	TRBD2	18	.	TGTGCCAGCAGCCGCGTCAAAGTTAGCGGGAGGGCCGGTAATGAGCAGTTCTTC	CASSRVKVSGRAGNEQFF
TRBV27	TRBJ2-1	.	16	once	TGTGCCTCCAACCGGTTAACAGGAACCCCTTACAATGAGCAGTTCTTC	CASNRLTGTPYNEQFF
TRBV9	TRBJ2-1	.	10	.	TGTGCCACCGGTAAATACGGGCAGTTCTTC	CATGKYGQFF
TRBV4-1	TRBJ2-7	.	16	few	TGCGCCAGCAGCCAAGTCGGCAGGGAGTCACGCGGTAAGCAGTACTTC	CASSQVGRESRGKQYF